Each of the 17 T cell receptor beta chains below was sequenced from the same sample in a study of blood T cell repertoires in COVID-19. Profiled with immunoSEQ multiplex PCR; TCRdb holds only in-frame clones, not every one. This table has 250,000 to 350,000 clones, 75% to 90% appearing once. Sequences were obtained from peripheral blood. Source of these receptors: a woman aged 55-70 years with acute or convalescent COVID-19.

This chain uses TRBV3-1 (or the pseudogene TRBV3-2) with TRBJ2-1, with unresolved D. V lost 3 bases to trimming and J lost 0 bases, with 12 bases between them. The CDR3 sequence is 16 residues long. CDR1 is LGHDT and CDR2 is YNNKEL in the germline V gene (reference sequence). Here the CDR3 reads CASSQEQIVSYNEQFF. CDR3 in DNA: TGTGCCAGCAGCCAGGAACAGATTGTCTCCTACAATGAGCAGTTCTTC.

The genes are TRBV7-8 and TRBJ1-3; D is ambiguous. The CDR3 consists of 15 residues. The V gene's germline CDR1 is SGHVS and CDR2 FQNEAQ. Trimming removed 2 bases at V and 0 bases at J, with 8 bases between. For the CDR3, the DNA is TGTGCCAGCAGCTTACTCCCGCGCTCTGGAAACACCATATATTTT. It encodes CASSLLPRSGNTIYF.

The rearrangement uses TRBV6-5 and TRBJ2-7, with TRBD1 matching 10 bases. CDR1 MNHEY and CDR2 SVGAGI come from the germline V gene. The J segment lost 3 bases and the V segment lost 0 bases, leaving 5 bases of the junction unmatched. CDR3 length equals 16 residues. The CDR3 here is CASSYSRDRGNYEQYF. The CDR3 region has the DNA TGTGCCAGCAGTTACTCGAGGGACAGGGGAAACTACGAGCAGTACTTC.

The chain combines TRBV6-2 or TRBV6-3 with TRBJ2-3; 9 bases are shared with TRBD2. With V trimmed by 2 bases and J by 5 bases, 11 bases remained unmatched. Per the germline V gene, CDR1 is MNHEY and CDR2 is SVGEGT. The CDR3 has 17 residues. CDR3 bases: TGTGCCAGCAGTTACGGCGGCGGGAGGGCCGTTCGAGATACGCAGTATTTT. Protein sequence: CASSYGGGRAVRDTQYF.

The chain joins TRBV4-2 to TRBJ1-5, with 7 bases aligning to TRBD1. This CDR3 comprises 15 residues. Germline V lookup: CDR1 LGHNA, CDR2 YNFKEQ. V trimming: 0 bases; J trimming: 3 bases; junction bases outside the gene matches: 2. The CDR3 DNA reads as TGTGCCAGCAGCCAAGACGGACAGGACAATCAGCCCCAGCATTTT. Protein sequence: CASSQDGQDNQPQHF.

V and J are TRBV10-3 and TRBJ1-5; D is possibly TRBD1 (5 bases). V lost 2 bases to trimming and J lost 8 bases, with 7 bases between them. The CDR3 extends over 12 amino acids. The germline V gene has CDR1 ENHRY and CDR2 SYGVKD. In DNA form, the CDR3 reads TGTGCCATCAGTGAGCCGGGGGAGCCCCAGCATTTT. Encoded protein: CAISEPGEPQHF.

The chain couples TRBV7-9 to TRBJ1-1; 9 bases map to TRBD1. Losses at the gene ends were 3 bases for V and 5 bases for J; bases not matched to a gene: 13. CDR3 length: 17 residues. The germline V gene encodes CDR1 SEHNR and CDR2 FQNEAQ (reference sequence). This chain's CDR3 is CASSFSRDRVGKTEAFF. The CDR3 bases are TGTGCCAGCAGCTTTAGTAGGGACAGGGTAGGGAAAACTGAAGCTTTCTTT.

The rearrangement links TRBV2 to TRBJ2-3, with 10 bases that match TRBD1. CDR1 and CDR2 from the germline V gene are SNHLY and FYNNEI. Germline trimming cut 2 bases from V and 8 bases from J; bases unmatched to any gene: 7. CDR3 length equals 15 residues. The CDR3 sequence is CASSEPGQGWATQYF. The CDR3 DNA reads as TGTGCCAGCAGTGAACCGGGACAGGGGTGGGCTACGCAGTATTTT.

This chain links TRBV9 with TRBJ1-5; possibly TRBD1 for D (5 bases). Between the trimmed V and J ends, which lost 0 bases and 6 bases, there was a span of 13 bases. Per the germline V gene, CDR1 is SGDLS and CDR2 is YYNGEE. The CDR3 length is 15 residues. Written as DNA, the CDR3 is TGTGCCAGCAGCGTAGGGGGGGGTTTCGGTCAGCCCCAGCATTTT. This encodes CASSVGGGFGQPQHF.

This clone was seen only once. For the CDR3, the DNA is TGTGCCAGCAGCGTACAGAAACCCTCCTACAATGAGCAGTTCTTC. Translation: CASSVQKPSYNEQFF. The chain employs TRBV5-4 and TRBJ2-1; D is uncertain. In germline, CDR1 is SGHNT, CDR2 YYREEE (reference sequence). V was trimmed by 4 bases and J by 0 bases, leaving 11 bases between them. The CDR3 spans 15 residues.

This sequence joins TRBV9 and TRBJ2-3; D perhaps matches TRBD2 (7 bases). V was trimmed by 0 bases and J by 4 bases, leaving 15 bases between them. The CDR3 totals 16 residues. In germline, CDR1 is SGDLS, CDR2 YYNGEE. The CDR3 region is CASSVDIRGAPDTQYF. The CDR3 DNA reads TGTGCCAGCAGCGTAGATATCCGGGGGGCACCAGATACGCAGTATTTT.

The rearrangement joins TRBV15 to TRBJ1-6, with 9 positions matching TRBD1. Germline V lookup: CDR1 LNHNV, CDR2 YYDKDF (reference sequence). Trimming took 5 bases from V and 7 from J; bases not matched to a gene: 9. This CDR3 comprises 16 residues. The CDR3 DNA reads TGTGCCACCAGCCCTCGAGGACAGGGGCGAAATTCACCCCTCCACTTT. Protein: CATSPRGQGRNSPLHF.

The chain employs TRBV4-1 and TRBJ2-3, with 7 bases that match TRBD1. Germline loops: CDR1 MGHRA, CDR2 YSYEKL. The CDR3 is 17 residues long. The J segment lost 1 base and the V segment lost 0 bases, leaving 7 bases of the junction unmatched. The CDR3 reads CASSQDRVTGGTDTQYF. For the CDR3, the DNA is TGCGCCAGCAGCCAAGATAGGGTAACAGGGGGCACAGATACGCAGTATTTT.

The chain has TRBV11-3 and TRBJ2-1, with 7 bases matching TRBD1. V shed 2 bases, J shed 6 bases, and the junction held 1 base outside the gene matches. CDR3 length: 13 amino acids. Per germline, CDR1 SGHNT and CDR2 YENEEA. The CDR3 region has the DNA TGTGCCAGCAGCTTACCAGGGGGCAATGAGCAGTTCTTC. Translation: CASSLPGGNEQFF.

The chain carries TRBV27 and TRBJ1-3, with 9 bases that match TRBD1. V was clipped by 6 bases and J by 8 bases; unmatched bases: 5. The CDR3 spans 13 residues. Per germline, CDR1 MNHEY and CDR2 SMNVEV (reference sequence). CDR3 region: CASSPGQGYTIYF. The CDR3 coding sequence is TGTGCCAGCAGCCCGGGACAGGGCTACACCATATATTTT.

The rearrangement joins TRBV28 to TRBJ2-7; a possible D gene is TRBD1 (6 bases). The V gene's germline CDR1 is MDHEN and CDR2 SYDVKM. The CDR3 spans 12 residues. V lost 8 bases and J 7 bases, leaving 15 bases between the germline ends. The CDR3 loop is CASGKGHQEQYF. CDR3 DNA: TGTGCCAGCGGTAAGGGACATCAGGAGCAGTACTTC.

This CDR3 is CASRTGVEQYF. As DNA, the CDR3 is TGTGCCAGCAGGACAGGGGTCGAGCAGTACTTC. The J gene is TRBJ2-7, the V gene TRBV6-5; 8 nucleotides agree with TRBD1. CDR3 length: 11 residues. Germline trimming cut 6 bases from V and 6 bases from J; bases unmatched to any gene: 1. CDR1 and CDR2 (germline): MNHEY, SVGAGI.